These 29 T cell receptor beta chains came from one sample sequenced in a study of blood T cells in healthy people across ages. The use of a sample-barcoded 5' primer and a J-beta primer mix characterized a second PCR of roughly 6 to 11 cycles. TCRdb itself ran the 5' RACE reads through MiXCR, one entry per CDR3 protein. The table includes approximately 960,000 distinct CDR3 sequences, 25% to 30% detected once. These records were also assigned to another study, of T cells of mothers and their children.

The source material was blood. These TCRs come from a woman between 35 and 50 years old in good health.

CDR3 coding DNA: TGTGCCGGCGGCCCAACTAGCGGCGGGAATGAGCAGTTCTTC. Translating gives CAGGPTSGGNEQFF. The chain joins TRBV12-3 or TRBV12-4 to TRBJ2-1; the match to TRBD2 covers 8 bases. The CDR3 runs 14 residues. V shed 11 bases, J shed 7 bases, and the junction held 13 bases outside the gene matches.

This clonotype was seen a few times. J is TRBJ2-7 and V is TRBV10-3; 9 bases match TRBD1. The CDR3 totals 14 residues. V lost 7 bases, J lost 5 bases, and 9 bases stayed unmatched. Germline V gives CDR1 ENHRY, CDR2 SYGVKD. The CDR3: CAITVGQGSNEQYF. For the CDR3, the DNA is TGTGCCATCACTGTCGGACAGGGGAGCAACGAGCAGTACTTC.

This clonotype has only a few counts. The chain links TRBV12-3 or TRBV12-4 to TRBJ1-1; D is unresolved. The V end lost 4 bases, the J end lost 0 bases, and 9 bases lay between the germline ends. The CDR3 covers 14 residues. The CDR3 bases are TGTGCCAGCAGTTCTTTACAGATGAACACTGAAGCTTTCTTT. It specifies CASSSLQMNTEAFF.

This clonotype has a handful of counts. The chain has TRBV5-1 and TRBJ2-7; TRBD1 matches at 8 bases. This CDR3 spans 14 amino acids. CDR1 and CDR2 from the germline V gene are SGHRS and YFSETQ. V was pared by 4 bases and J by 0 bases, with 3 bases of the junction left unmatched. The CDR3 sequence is CASSTTGVSYEQYF. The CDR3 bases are TGCGCCAGCAGCACGACAGGGGTCTCCTACGAGCAGTACTTC.

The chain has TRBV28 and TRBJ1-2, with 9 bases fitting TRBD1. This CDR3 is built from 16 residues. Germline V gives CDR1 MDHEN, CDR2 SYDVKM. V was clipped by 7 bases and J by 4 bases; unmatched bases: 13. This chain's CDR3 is CASNTREQGAFYGYTF. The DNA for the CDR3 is TGTGCCAGCAACACGAGGGAACAGGGGGCGTTCTATGGCTACACCTTC.

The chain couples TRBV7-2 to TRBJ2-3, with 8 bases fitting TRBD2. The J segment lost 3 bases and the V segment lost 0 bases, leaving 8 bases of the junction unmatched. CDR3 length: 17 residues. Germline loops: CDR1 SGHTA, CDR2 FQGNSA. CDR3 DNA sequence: TGTGCCAGCAGCTTAGCGATTAGCGGGGTTCGTACAGATACGCAGTATTTT. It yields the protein CASSLAISGVRTDTQYF.

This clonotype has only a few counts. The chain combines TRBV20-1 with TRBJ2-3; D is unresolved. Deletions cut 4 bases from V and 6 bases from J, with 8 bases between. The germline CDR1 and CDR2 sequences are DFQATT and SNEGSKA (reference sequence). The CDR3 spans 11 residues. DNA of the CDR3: TGCAGTGCTATCGGGCAGGATACGCAGTATTTT. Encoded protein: CSAIGQDTQYF.

The CDR3 loop reads CASRLGGDTEAFF. Here the CDR3 DNA reads TGTGCCAGCAGACTGGGGGGGGACACTGAAGCTTTCTTT. V gene TRBV27 combines with J gene TRBJ1-1, with D maybe TRBD1 (5 bases). The CDR3 has 13 amino acids. V was pared by 6 bases and J by 3 bases, with 11 bases between. Germline-derived CDR1 and CDR2 are MNHEY and SMNVEV (reference sequence).

The CDR3 loop reads CASSFSVGPTDTQYF. The CDR3 bases are TGTGCCAGCAGTTTTTCTGTGGGGCCCACAGATACGCAGTATTTT. The chain carries TRBV27 and TRBJ2-3; weak D call: TRBD1 (5 bases). V was pared by 3 bases and J by 2 bases, with 12 bases between. The CDR3 runs 15 residues. Per germline, CDR1 MNHEY and CDR2 SMNVEV (reference sequence).

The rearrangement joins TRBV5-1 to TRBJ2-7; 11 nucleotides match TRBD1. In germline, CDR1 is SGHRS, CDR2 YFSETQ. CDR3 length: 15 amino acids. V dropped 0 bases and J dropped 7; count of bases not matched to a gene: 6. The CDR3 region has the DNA TGCGCCAGCAGCTTGGCCGGACAGGGGGCGGGAGAGCAGTACTTC. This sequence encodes CASSLAGQGAGEQYF.

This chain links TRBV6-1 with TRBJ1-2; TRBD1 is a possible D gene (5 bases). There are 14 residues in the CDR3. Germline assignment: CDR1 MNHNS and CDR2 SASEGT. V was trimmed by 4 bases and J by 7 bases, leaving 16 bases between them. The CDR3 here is CASSGSGTGSGYTF. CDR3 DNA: TGTGCCAGCAGTGGTTCAGGGACTGGATCTGGCTACACCTTC.

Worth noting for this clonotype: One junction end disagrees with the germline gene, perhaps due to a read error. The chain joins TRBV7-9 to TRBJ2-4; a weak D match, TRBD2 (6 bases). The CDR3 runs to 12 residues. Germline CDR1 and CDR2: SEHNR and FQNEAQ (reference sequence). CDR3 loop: CASSRGSYEQCF. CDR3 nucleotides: TGTGCCAGCTCCCGGGGGTCCTACGAGCAGTGCTTC.

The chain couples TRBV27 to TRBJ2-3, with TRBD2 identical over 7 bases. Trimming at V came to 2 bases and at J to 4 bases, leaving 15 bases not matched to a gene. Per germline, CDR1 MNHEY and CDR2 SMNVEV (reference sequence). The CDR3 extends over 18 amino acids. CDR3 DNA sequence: TGTGCCAGCAGTTTAAGGATCCCAACGGGGGGAATTTCAGATACGCAGTATTTT. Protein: CASSLRIPTGGISDTQYF.

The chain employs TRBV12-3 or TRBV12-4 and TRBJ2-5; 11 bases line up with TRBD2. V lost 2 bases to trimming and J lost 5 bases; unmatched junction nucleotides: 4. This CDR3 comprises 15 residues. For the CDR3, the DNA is TGTGCCAGCAGTTTAAGACTAGCGGGGATCGAGACCCAGTACTTC. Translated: CASSLRLAGIETQYF.

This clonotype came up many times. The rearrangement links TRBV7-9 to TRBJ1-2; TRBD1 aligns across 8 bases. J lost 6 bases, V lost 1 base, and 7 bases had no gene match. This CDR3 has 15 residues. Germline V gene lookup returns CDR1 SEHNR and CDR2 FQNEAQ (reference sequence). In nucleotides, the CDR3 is TGTGCCAGCAGCTTAGTCCTAGGGACAGGCAATGGCTACACCTTC. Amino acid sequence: CASSLVLGTGNGYTF. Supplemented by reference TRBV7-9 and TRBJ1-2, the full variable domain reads DTGVSQNPRHKITKRGQNVTFRCDPISEHNRLYWYRQTLGQGPEFLTYFQNEAQLEKSRLLSDRFSAERPKGSFSTLEIQRTEQGDSAMYLCASSLVLGTGNGYTFGSGTRLTVV.

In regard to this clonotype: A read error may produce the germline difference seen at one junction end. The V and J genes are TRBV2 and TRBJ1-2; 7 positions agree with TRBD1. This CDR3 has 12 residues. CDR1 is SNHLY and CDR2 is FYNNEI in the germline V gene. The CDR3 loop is CASREDRDGYTF. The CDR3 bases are TGTGCCAGCAGAGAAGACAGGGATGGCTACACCTTC.

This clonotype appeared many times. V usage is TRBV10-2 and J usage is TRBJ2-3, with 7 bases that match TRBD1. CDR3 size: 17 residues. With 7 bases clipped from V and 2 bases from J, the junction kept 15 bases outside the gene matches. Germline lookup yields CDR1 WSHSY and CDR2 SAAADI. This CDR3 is CASMLTGTVEDTDTQYF. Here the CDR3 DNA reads TGCGCCAGCATGCTAACCGGGACAGTGGAGGACACAGATACGCAGTATTTT.

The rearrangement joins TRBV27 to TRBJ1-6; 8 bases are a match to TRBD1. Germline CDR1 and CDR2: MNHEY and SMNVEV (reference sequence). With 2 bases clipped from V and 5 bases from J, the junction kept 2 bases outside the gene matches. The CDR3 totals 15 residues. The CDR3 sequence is CASSLAGGDNSPLHF. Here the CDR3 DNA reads TGTGCCAGCAGTTTAGCAGGGGGCGATAATTCACCCCTCCACTTT.

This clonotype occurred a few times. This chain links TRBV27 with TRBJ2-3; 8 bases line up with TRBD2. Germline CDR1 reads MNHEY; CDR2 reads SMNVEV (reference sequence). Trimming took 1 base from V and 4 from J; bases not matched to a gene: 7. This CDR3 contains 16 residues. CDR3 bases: TGTGCCAGCAGTTTATGGCGCGGGGGGCCATCAGATACGCAGTATTTT. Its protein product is CASSLWRGGPSDTQYF.

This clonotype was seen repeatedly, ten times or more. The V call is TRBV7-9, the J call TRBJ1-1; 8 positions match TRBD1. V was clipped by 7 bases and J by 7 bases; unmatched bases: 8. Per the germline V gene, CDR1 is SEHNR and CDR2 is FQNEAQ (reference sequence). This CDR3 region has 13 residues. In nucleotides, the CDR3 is TGTGCCAGCAACCACGACAGGGGCGGTGAAGCTTTCTTT. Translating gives CASNHDRGGEAFF.

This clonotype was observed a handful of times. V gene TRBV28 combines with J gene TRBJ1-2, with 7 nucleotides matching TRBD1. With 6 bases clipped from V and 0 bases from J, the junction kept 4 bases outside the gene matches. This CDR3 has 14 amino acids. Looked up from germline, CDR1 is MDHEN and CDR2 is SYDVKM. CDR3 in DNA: TGTGCCAGCAGACAAGGACAGGCTAACTATGGCTACACCTTC. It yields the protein CASRQGQANYGYTF.

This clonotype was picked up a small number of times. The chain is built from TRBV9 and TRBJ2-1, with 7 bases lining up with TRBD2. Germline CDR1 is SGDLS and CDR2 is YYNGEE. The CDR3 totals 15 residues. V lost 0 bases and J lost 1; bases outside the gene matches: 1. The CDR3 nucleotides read TGTGCCAGCAGCGTAGTCGGGGGGTCCTACAATGAGCAGTTCTTC. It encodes CASSVVGGSYNEQFF.

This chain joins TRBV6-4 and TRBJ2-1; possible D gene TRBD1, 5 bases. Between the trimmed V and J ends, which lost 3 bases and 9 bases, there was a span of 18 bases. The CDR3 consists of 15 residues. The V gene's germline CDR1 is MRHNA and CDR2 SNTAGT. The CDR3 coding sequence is TGTGCCAGCAGTGAGGGCAGGGCCGGCTTCGGTGAGCAGTTCTTC. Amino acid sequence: CASSEGRAGFGEQFF.

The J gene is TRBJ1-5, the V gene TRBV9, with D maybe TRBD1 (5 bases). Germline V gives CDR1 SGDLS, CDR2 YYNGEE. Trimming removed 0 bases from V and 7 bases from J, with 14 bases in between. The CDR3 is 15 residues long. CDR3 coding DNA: TGTGCCAGCAGCGTAGACCGGGACGGGGGGCAGCCCCAGCATTTT. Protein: CASSVDRDGGQPQHF. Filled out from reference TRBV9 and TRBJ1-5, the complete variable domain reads DSGVTQTPKHLITATGQRVTLRCSPRSGDLSVYWYQQSLDQGLQFLIQYYNGEERAKGNILERFSAQQFPDLHSELNLSSLELGDSALYFCASSVDRDGGQPQHFGDGTRLSIL.

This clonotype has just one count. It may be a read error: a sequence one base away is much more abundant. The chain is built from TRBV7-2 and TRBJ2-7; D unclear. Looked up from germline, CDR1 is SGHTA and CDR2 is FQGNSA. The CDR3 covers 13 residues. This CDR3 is CVSSSPPSYEQYF. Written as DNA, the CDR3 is TGTGTCAGCAGCTCCCCTCCTTCCTACGAGCAGTACTTC.

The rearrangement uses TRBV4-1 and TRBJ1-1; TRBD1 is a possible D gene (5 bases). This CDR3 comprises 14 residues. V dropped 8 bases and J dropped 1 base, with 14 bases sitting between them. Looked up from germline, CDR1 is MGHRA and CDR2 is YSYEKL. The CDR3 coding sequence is TGCGCCAGCCGGTCCGGGACGGCGAACACTGAAGCTTTCTTT. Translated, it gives CASRSGTANTEAFF.

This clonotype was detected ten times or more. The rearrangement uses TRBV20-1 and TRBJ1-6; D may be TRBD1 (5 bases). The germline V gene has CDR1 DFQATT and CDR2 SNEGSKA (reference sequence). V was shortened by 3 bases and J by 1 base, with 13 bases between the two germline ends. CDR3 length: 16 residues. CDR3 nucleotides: TGCAGTGCTAGCCGGGTAGAGGGGTCCTATAATTCACCCCTCCACTTT. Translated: CSASRVEGSYNSPLHF.

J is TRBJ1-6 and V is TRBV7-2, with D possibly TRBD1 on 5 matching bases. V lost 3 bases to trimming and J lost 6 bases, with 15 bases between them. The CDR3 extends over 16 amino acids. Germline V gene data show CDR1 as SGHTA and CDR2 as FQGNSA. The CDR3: CASSLAGRGINSPLHF. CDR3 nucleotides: TGTGCCAGCAGCTTGGCGGGACGGGGAATTAATTCACCCCTCCACTTT.

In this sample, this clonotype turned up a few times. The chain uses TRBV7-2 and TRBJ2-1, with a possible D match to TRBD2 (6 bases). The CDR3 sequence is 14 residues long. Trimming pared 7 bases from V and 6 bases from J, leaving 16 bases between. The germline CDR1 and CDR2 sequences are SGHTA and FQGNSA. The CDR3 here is CASKEGRASNEQFF. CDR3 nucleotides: TGTGCCAGCAAGGAGGGGCGCGCCTCCAATGAGCAGTTCTTC.